This T cell receptor beta chain emerged from a study of cytomegalovirus exposure and HLA in healthy donors. The V end was cut by 2 bases, the J end by 7 bases, with 12 bases between. The CDR3 covers 15 residues. Germline V gene data show CDR1 as SGHTA and CDR2 as FQGNSA. 13 Jbeta primers and 60 Vbeta primers were used for the PCR. Assay: immunoSEQ multiplex PCR; the TCRdb copy retains only in-frame clones and omits some. This sample has around 170,000 clones, with 80% found just once. Regarding the study as a whole: Reportedly, a later analysis found an Asian-associated ancestry cluster had fewer N-insertions than the roughly 670-donor mean.

Comments on this clone: What it recognizes is unknown.

The TCR sequence derives from a woman under 40 in good health and CMV-seronegative. Sample: PBMCs. The V call is TRBV7-2, the J call TRBJ1-6, with D hard to call. The CDR3 region is CASSLTSPRNSPLHF. Here the CDR3 DNA reads TGTGCCAGCAGCTTAACCAGCCCGAGGAATTCACCCCTCCACTTT.